This TCR beta chain was captured by sequencing in a study of T cells in Graves' hyperthyroidism and ophthalmopathy (dated by TCRdb to the late 2010s). About the full investigation: Peripheral blood was collected at initial diagnosis, before any treatment. After sampling, hyperthyroidism patients received methimazole starting at 30 mg daily, and ophthalmopathy patients received high-dose intravenous methylprednisolone. An independent validation cohort of about 20 hyperthyroidism patients and roughly 16 patients who later progressed to ophthalmopathy tested prospective prediction of ophthalmopathy. The 100 or so discovery patients were randomly split 7:3 into training and test sets. The paper describes TCR Vbeta CDR3 sequencing of 120 to 150 peripheral blood samples, made up of roughly 45 ophthalmopathy patients, some 76 hyperthyroidism patients and roughly 17 progressor patients. In about 6 Graves' hyperthyroidism patients, the study also compared T-cell repertoires from thyroid tissue with T-cell repertoires from blood. To identify distinguishing TCR V-J signatures, a discovery cohort of some 99 patients was used, comprising some 45 with Graves' ophthalmopathy and some 60 with stable Graves' hyperthyroidism. On the study overall, not on this receptor specifically: In cross-validation, a model built on a 13 V-J signature told ophthalmopathy apart from stable hyperthyroidism with 85% to 90% sensitivity and approximately 81% specificity, and in testing the same model reached 80%/75%. In validation, the model predicted progression to ophthalmopathy a median of about 5.9 months before onset, with approximately 71% sensitivity and roughly 79% specificity. No statistical method was used to set the sample size in advance, and investigators knew the group allocation. Most expanded thyroid clonotypes (frequency above 0.001) were also detected in blood, suggesting blood repertoires may reflect thyroid immune responses.

The TCR beta CDR3 regions were amplified from the RNA transcripts. The TCR CDR3 was subjected to a first round of RT-PCR using the HTBI primer set and the Qiagen OneStep RT-PCR kit. Libraries were constructed in a second round of multiplex PCR, after which size selection and purification were performed. Sequencing of the libraries was done on an Illumina HiSeq2000 using paired-end 100 bp reads. As for the authors' bioinformatics: SOAPnuke was used to process the raw data, with reads discarded if the reads contained adapters or uncalled bases, had a mean Phred below 15, or lacked an exact constant-primer or identifier match. High-quality paired reads were merged using COPE v1.2.5, and each unique nucleotide sequence was defined as a clonotype. MiTCR v1.1 was used to align clonotypes to the IMGT TRBV, TRBD and TRBJ reference segments. The analysis included only V-J combinations with a frequency above 0.0001, which together covered about 99% of the repertoires. A TCS score was defined as the ratio between F50 (clonal expansion) and ExV (chaos), using BLOSUM62-based TCRdist between CDR3 peptides within each V-J. Welch's t-statistics and random forest reduced 450 to 600 V-J features to around 14, which were used in a naive Bayes classifier (R e1071). TCRdb took the public reads, trimmed them with fastp at Q25, ran MiXCR for clone calling and kept in-frame beta chains. Here each entry gathers all rows of one CDR3 protein and keeps the most common genes and DNA. The V and J calls were determined by TCRdb, not by the authors. Recorded for this sample are hundreds of thousands of distinct CDR3 sequences; approximately 15% of them occurred a single time. 9.5% to 13% of the sample is held by the ten biggest clonotypes.

The CDR3 sequence holds 13 residues, the cysteine and phenylalanine included. The CDR3 DNA has 39 bases and is translated from base 1. Reading the germline V gene gives CDR1 SNHLY and CDR2 FYNNEI. After removal of 6 bases from V and 5 bases from J, the junction retains 5 bases not matched to a gene. This clonotype has a count of ten or more. Its target antigen remains unknown. Qualities for individual bases were not recorded, and no much larger clone is one base off. Stable Graves' hyperthyroidism was defined as no progression to ophthalmopathy during 18 months of follow-up. Hyperthyroidism patients were newly diagnosed, had a disease duration of under 2 months, and were aged 18 to 65 years. Patients with uncontrolled infections, other autoimmune diseases, pregnancy or lactation were excluded. Diagnoses were established on the basis of clinical symptoms, serum thyroxine and TRAb, thyroid ultrasound, and orbital computed tomography. Ficoll-Paque density gradient centrifugation was used to isolate PBMCs from 9.5 to 10 ml of fresh peripheral blood. Trizol reagent was used to extract total RNA, and RNA quality was then checked on an Agilent 2100 Bioanalyzer.

Input material: blood. Recombination joined TRBV2 with TRBJ2-3; 7 bases in between match TRBD1. The receptor comes from a woman under 30 with Graves' hyperthyroidism. The bases are TGTGCCAGCAGCCAGGCAGGGGGAGATACGCAGTATTTT. Its coded protein is CASSQAGGDTQYF.